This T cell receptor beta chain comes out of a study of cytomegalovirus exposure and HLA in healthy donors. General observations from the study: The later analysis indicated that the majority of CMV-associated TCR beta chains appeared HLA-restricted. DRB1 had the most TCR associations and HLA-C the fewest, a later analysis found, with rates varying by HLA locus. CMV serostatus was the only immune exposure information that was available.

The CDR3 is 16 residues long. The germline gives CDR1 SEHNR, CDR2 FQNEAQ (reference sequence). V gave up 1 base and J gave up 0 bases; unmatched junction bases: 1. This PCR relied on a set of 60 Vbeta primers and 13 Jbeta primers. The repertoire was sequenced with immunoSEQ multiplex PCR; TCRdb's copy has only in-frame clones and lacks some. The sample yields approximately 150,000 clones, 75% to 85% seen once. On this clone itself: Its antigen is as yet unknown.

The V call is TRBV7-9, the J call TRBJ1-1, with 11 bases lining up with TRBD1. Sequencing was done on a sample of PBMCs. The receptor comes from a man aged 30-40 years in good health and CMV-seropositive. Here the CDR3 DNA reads TGTGCCAGCAGCTTAGGGGACAGGGGGTTGAACACTGAAGCTTTCTTT. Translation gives CASSLGDRGLNTEAFF.